Sequencing of this TCR beta chain was carried out in a study of cytomegalovirus exposure and HLA in healthy donors. Findings and limits, study-wide: Both high specificity and high sensitivity reportedly marked the classifier's diagnosis of cytomegalovirus status. According to a later analysis, TCR clusters from the first cohort tended to co-occur in the 120 or so validation repertoires. Some public TCRs appeared in many individuals, while most sequences were rare.

The repertoire was sequenced with immunoSEQ multiplex PCR; TCRdb's copy has only in-frame clones and lacks some. The sample contains over 90,000 clones, about 95% of which appear only once. This CDR3 has 15 residues. Germline V CDR1 and CDR2: LNHDA, SQIVND (reference sequence). Trimming cost V 0 bases and J 2 bases, with 10 bases left between them. Note on this clone: Its cognate antigen is unknown.

This sequence was found in a woman younger than 30 in good health and CMV-seronegative. The chain employs TRBV19 and TRBJ1-2; D not resolved. The source material was PBMCs. The DNA for the CDR3 is TGTGCCAGTAGTATAGATCAGAACGAAAACTATGGCTACACCTTC. This sequence encodes CASSIDQNENYGYTF.